The 9 T cell receptor beta chains given below trace back to one sample, sequenced in a study of Graves' ophthalmopathy and Graves' hyperthyroidism. Investigators amplified TCR beta CDR3 regions from RNA transcripts. Investigators did first-round RT-PCR with HTBI primers, then second-round multiplex PCR. TCRdb re-called the multiplex PCR reads with MiXCR, one entry per CDR3 protein. The table shows around 470,000 distinct CDR3 sequences, with about 15% occurring only once. What was sequenced was blood. The receptors were gathered from a woman aged 30 to 39 with Graves' ophthalmopathy.

This clonotype has only a few counts. The V call is TRBV5-1, the J call TRBJ2-2; D uncertain. The germline CDR1 and CDR2 sequences are SGHRS and YFSETQ. The CDR3 is 15 residues long. V was pared by 5 bases and J by 1 base, with 12 bases between. As DNA, the CDR3 is TGCGCCAGCAGATCCGCCCTAAGGAACACCGGGGAGCTGTTTTTT. Translating gives CASRSALRNTGELFF.

In this sample, this clonotype turned up many times. This chain links TRBV27 with TRBJ2-7; D remains ambiguous. Per germline, CDR1 MNHEY and CDR2 SMNVEV (reference sequence). CDR3 length: 12 residues. V gave up 3 bases and J gave up 5 bases, with 8 bases separating them. The CDR3 bases are TGTGCCAGCAGTTTGGATGGGGACGAGCAGTACTTC. This gives the protein CASSLDGDEQYF.

V is TRBV24-1 and J is TRBJ2-5; TRBD1 might be the D (6 bases). This CDR3 spans 15 amino acids. With 2 bases removed from V and 4 bases from J, the gap between germline ends came to 13 bases. CDR1 KGHDR and CDR2 SFDVKD come from the germline V gene. CDR3 loop: CATSDYSGTPETQYF. The DNA of the CDR3 is TGTGCCACCAGTGATTATTCCGGGACACCAGAGACCCAGTACTTC.

This clonotype was counted many times. CDR3 sequence reads: CASKGRQPSYEQYF. The CDR3, as DNA: TGTGCCAGCAAGGGGCGACAGCCCTCCTACGAGCAGTACTTC. The rearrangement uses TRBV6-1 and TRBJ2-7, with a weak D call TRBD1 (5 bases). Germline V gene sequence: CDR1 MNHNS, CDR2 SASEGT. The CDR3 runs to 14 residues. V lost 7 bases, J lost 0 bases, and 13 bases lay in between.

This clonotype was counted ten times or more. CDR3 sequence (DNA): TGTGCCAGCAGTTTATGGGGAGGCGAGACCCAGTACTTC. Protein sequence: CASSLWGGETQYF. The V call is TRBV12-3 or TRBV12-4, the J call TRBJ2-5; perhaps TRBD2 as D (6 bases). V lost 2 bases and J lost 5, with 9 bases in between. This CDR3 contains 13 residues.

This clonotype was observed many times. This chain joins TRBV6-1 and TRBJ2-2; D gene ambiguous. V was shortened by 8 bases and J by 3 bases, with 10 bases between the two germline ends. Germline V CDR1 and CDR2: MNHNS, SASEGT. This CDR3 region has 13 residues. The CDR3: CASGAEYTGELFF. Written as DNA, the CDR3 is TGTGCCAGCGGTGCGGAATACACCGGGGAGCTGTTTTTT.

This clonotype was counted at least ten times. The chain links TRBV12-3 or TRBV12-4 to TRBJ2-7; tentative D call: TRBD1 (5 bases). The CDR3 loop spans 14 amino acids. The germline V and J ends were trimmed by 5 bases and 0 bases, with 11 bases remaining between them. In DNA, the CDR3 is TGTGCCAGCAGTACCCGACAGTTCTCCTACGAGCAGTACTTC. Translating gives CASSTRQFSYEQYF.

This clonotype was observed many times. The chain is built from TRBV28 and TRBJ2-6; perhaps TRBD1 as D (5 bases). The CDR3 has 16 residues. V lost 9 bases to trimming and J lost 0 bases, with 15 bases between them. Per germline, CDR1 MDHEN and CDR2 SYDVKM. The CDR3 DNA reads TGTGCCAGTCTAGATTGGGGCTTCTCTGGGGCCAACGTCCTGACTTTC. Translation: CASLDWGFSGANVLTF.

This clonotype has a count of ten or more. The CDR3 reads CASSEGGQGTQPQHF. Here the CDR3 DNA reads TGTGCCAGCAGCGAGGGGGGACAGGGGACTCAGCCCCAGCATTTT. The rearrangement joins TRBV9 to TRBJ1-5; 10 positions match TRBD1. This CDR3 is built from 15 residues. Germline-derived CDR1 and CDR2 are SGDLS and YYNGEE. The V gene end was trimmed by 3 bases and the J gene end by 6 bases; junction bases not matched to a gene: 6.